One T cell receptor beta chain is described in this entry. This entry belongs to a study of shared clonotypes between healthy human individuals. Profiled with immunoSEQ multiplex PCR; TCRdb holds only in-frame clones, not every one. This repertoire shows some 600,000 clones, 90% to 97% found once; its top ten account for around 0.1%. Positive CCR7 selection of CD45RO-negative cells yielded the naive CD8 cells, and terminally differentiated effector memory CD45RA+ cells were excluded. Looked up from germline, CDR1 is SGHAT and CDR2 is FQNNGV. The CDR3 is made up of 15 amino acids. The germline V and J ends were trimmed by 5 bases and 2 bases, with 16 bases remaining between them.

The clonotype comes from a woman in her thirties in good health. Sequencing used naive CD8+ T cells sorted from blood. The chain links TRBV11-2 to TRBJ2-7; D not certain. As DNA, the CDR3 is TGTGCCAGCAGCGGAGCCCCCGACACTACCTACGAGCAGTACTTC. Amino acid sequence: CASSGAPDTTYEQYF.